The 32 T cell receptor beta chains below come from one sample, sequenced in a study of cytomegalovirus exposure and HLA in healthy donors. Primers for the PCR totalled 60 Vbeta and 13 Jbeta. This table comes from immunoSEQ multiplex PCR, and its TCRdb copy is limited to in-frame clones, with some not included. There are about 170,000 clones in the sample; approximately 71% occur only once, and roughly 1.6% lies in the top ten. Sequenced input: PBMCs. These receptors came from a girl aged 5-17 years in good health and CMV-seronegative.

The rearrangement uses TRBV5-1 and TRBJ1-1; a possible D gene is TRBD1 (5 bases). CDR1 SGHRS and CDR2 YFSETQ come from the germline V gene. V lost 4 bases and J lost 0, with 10 bases in between. The CDR3 is 14 residues long. CDR3 protein: CASSPAGVNTEAFF. The DNA for the CDR3 is TGCGCCAGCAGCCCGGCGGGGGTGAACACTGAAGCTTTCTTT.

The chain combines TRBV2 with TRBJ2-7; D might be TRBD2 (6 bases). With 7 bases removed from V and 3 bases from J, the gap between germline ends came to 13 bases. The V gene's germline CDR1 is SNHLY and CDR2 FYNNEI. The CDR3 spans 13 residues. The CDR3 region is CASKEGSYYEQYF. The CDR3 DNA follows: TGTGCCAGCAAGGAGGGATCCTACTACGAGCAGTACTTC.

The CDR3 DNA reads as TGCGCCAGCAGCCAAGAGTCAGGGGCCTACGAGCAGTACTTC. It specifies CASSQESGAYEQYF. The chain uses TRBV4-1 and TRBJ2-7, with D maybe TRBD1 (6 bases). Trimming stripped 0 bases from V and 2 bases from J, with 8 bases between. This CDR3 is built from 14 residues. Germline CDR1 and CDR2: MGHRA and YSYEKL.

This chain connects TRBV6-5 to TRBJ2-3, with D uncertain. The CDR3 is 16 amino acids. Trimming took off 0 bases at V and 5 bases at J, with 15 bases between the two ends. From germline, CDR1 is MNHEY and CDR2 SVGAGI. In nucleotides, the CDR3 is TGTGCCAGCAGTTACTCGATTGCGCAGGTGGGAGATACGCAGTATTTT. Protein sequence: CASSYSIAQVGDTQYF.

This clone was counted only a few times. CDR3 sequence reads: CASSSRAGDTQYF. The DNA for the CDR3 is TGTGCCAGCAGCTCCCGGGCGGGAGATACGCAGTATTTT. The rearrangement links TRBV7-2 to TRBJ2-3; D perhaps matches TRBD2 (5 bases). Germline V gives CDR1 SGHTA, CDR2 FQGNSA. V lost 4 bases and J 5 bases, leaving 10 bases between the germline ends. This CDR3 spans 13 amino acids.

The chain has TRBV7-3 and TRBJ2-3, with TRBD2 identical over 8 bases. CDR3 size: 16 residues. With 0 bases clipped from V and 9 bases from J, the junction kept 11 bases outside the gene matches. Germline assignment: CDR1 SGHTA and CDR2 FQGTGA. The CDR3 region is CASSLTGRGGLHTQYF. DNA for the CDR3: TGTGCCAGCAGCTTAACGGGACGGGGGGGCCTTCACACGCAGTATTTT.

This clone was observed once. This chain links TRBV4-2 with TRBJ1-5; TRBD1 matches at 9 bases. The CDR3 is 14 residues long. Unmatched junction bases numbered 5, after V lost 6 bases and J lost 5 bases. The germline CDR1 and CDR2 sequences are LGHNA and YNFKEQ. The CDR3 is CASRPGTGHQPQHF. The CDR3 nucleotides are TGTGCCAGCAGGCCCGGGACAGGGCATCAGCCCCAGCATTTT.

The gene calls are TRBV12-5 and TRBJ2-2, with TRBD2 matching over 9 bases. In germline, CDR1 is LGHNT, CDR2 FRNRAP. V lost 6 bases and J lost 2; bases outside the gene matches: 4. The CDR3 loop spans 15 amino acids. The DNA of the CDR3 is TGTGCTAGTGGCCTGACTAGCGGAAACACCGGGGAGCTGTTTTTT. Translation gives CASGLTSGNTGELFF.

There are a few counts of this clone. CDR3 bases: TGTGCCAGCAGCCTCCCTAGCGGGGGGGCCTTATATACCGGGGAGCTGTTTTTT. Its translation is CASSLPSGGALYTGELFF. This chain connects TRBV7-6 to TRBJ2-2; 12 nucleotides agree with TRBD2. Losses at the gene ends were 5 bases for V and 5 bases for J; bases not matched to a gene: 12. The CDR3 is 18 residues long. Germline V lookup: CDR1 SGHVS, CDR2 FNYEAQ.

The chain combines TRBV7-9 with TRBJ1-5; a weak D match, TRBD1 (6 bases). This CDR3 has 14 amino acids. Germline values: CDR1 SEHNR, CDR2 FQNEAQ (reference sequence). The germline V and J ends were trimmed by 0 bases and 8 bases, with 11 bases remaining between them. This chain's CDR3 is CASSLAGHPEPQHF. The DNA for the CDR3 is TGTGCCAGCAGCTTAGCGGGACACCCAGAGCCCCAGCATTTT.

The chain has TRBV10-3 and TRBJ1-1; 7 bases are shared with TRBD1. The length of the CDR3 is 15 residues. The trim removed 10 bases at V and 5 bases at J, leaving 16 bases unmatched. Germline CDR1 is ENHRY and CDR2 is SYGVKD. This chain's CDR3 is CATTLGRGSLTEAFF. CDR3 nucleotide sequence: TGTGCCACTACCTTGGGCAGGGGGTCATTAACTGAAGCTTTCTTT.

J is TRBJ2-5 and V is TRBV7-6; 11 nucleotides agree with TRBD2. V was clipped by 3 bases and J by 5 bases; unmatched bases: 8. The CDR3 totals 16 residues. Germline values: CDR1 SGHVS, CDR2 FNYEAQ. The CDR3 is CASSLISGGAGETQYF. The CDR3 nucleotides are TGTGCCAGCAGCTTGATTAGCGGGGGGGCCGGGGAGACCCAGTACTTC.

This clone has just a few counts. The V gene is TRBV6-4, the J gene TRBJ2-7, with a possible D match to TRBD1 (5 bases). Per the germline V gene, CDR1 is MRHNA and CDR2 is SNTAGT. The V gene lost 6 bases and the J gene lost 7 bases, with 16 bases spanning the gap. The CDR3 is 13 residues long. Written as DNA, the CDR3 is TGTGCCAGCAGCGATCGGCCAGGGAATGAGCAGTACTTC. Its translation: CASSDRPGNEQYF.

V is TRBV4-1 and J is TRBJ1-2; weak D call: TRBD1 (6 bases). Between the trimmed V and J ends, which lost 1 base and 8 bases, there was a span of 20 bases. This CDR3 region has 16 residues. CDR1 is MGHRA and CDR2 is YSYEKL in the germline V gene. CDR3 in amino acids: CASSQGDLQAGDGYTF. For the CDR3, the DNA is TGCGCCAGCAGCCAAGGGGATCTGCAGGCAGGGGACGGCTACACCTTC.

This chain joins TRBV7-2 and TRBJ2-1; the match to TRBD2 covers 11 bases. The CDR3 runs to 14 residues. V lost 1 base to trimming and J lost 13 bases; unmatched junction nucleotides: 6. Germline V gene lookup returns CDR1 SGHTA and CDR2 FQGNSA. CDR3 in DNA: TGTGCCAGCAGCTTAGGGTTAGCGGGGGGGCTACAGTTCTTC. Encoded protein: CASSLGLAGGLQFF.

This clone was recorded a few times. This rearrangement joins TRBV18 to TRBJ2-5, with D possibly TRBD2 on 6 matching bases. CDR1 and CDR2 from the germline V gene are KGHSH and LQKENI. This CDR3 contains 15 residues. V lost 2 bases and J 5 bases, leaving 15 bases between the germline ends. The CDR3 coding sequence is TGTGCCAGCTCACCAATGGGGGAGGCTGGGGAGACCCAGTACTTC. It translates to CASSPMGEAGETQYF. The whole variable domain, filled in from reference TRBV18 and TRBJ2-5, reads NAGVMQNPRHLVRRRGQEARLRCSPMKGHSHVYWYRQLPEEGLKFMVYLQKENIIDESGMPKERFSAEFPKEGPSILRIQQVVRGDSAAYFCASSPMGEAGETQYFGPGTRLLVL.

The chain joins TRBV11-2 to TRBJ1-6; 7 nucleotides line up with TRBD1. Germline CDR1 is SGHAT and CDR2 is FQNNGV. The CDR3 consists of 16 residues. After removal of 1 base from V and 8 bases from J, the junction contained 8 bases not matched to a gene. This CDR3 reads CASSLVPRGRHSPLHF. The CDR3 DNA is TGTGCCAGCAGCTTAGTACCCAGGGGGAGACATTCACCCCTCCACTTT.

The genes are TRBV7-9 and TRBJ1-5; 7 nucleotides align to TRBD1. The ends lost 5 bases at V and 7 bases at J; junction bases unmatched: 8. Germline V CDR1 and CDR2: SEHNR, FQNEAQ (reference sequence). The CDR3 extends over 14 amino acids. CDR3 DNA sequence: TGTGCCAGCAGCCCCGACAGGGTTTGGCAGCCCCAGCATTTT. Translating gives CASSPDRVWQPQHF.

The rearrangement links TRBV6-5 to TRBJ1-6, with no clear D. The V end lost 5 bases, the J end lost 7 bases, and 9 bases lay between the germline ends. Germline values: CDR1 MNHEY, CDR2 SVGAGI. This CDR3 contains 13 residues. The CDR3 sequence: CASSEAANSPLHF. For the CDR3, the DNA is TGTGCCAGCAGTGAGGCGGCAAATTCACCCCTCCACTTT.

The chain couples TRBV5-1 to TRBJ1-1, with 10 bases identical to TRBD1. Trimming at V came to 2 bases and at J to 3 bases, leaving 4 bases not matched to a gene. CDR3 length: 15 amino acids. Germline lookup yields CDR1 SGHRS and CDR2 YFSETQ. The CDR3 region is CASSLTGTGDTEAFF. As DNA, the CDR3 is TGCGCCAGCAGCTTAACCGGGACAGGGGACACTGAAGCTTTCTTT.

The chain couples TRBV5-1 to TRBJ1-5; D may be TRBD1 (6 bases). This CDR3 region has 15 residues. Trimming left V 4 bases short and J 5 bases short, with 16 bases between. Per the germline V gene, CDR1 is SGHRS and CDR2 is YFSETQ. The CDR3 DNA reads TGCGCCAGCAGCGAGGGGGGGAGGGAGGATCAGCCCCAGCATTTT. Its translation: CASSEGGREDQPQHF.

V and J are TRBV5-6 and TRBJ1-3, with D hard to call. CDR3 length equals 13 residues. Germline CDR1 SGHDT, CDR2 YYEEEE. Between the trimmed V and J ends, which lost 5 bases and 6 bases, there was a span of 12 bases. CDR3 bases: TGTGCCAGCAGGTCAACCACAGAAAACACCATATATTTT. Its protein is CASRSTTENTIYF.

V gene TRBV6-5 combines with J gene TRBJ1-1; D gene ambiguous. The CDR3 runs 13 residues. CDR1 and CDR2 (germline): MNHEY, SVGAGI. The V end was cut by 6 bases, the J end by 1 base, with 9 bases between. The CDR3 DNA reads as TGTGCCAGCAGCCCCCCCCGGAACACTGAAGCTTTCTTT. It is translated as CASSPPRNTEAFF.

Written as DNA, the CDR3 is TGTGCCAGCAGTGGGTTAACAGGGGGCGCGACAGATACGCAGTATTTT. It codes for CASSGLTGGATDTQYF. The chain recombines TRBV2 with TRBJ2-3; 9 bases line up with TRBD1. Germline assignment: CDR1 SNHLY and CDR2 FYNNEI. The ends lost 4 bases at V and 3 bases at J; junction bases unmatched: 8. The CDR3 runs 16 residues.

The J gene is TRBJ1-4, the V gene TRBV28; 8 nucleotides match TRBD1. V was pared by 6 bases and J by 4 bases, with 4 bases of the junction left unmatched. The CDR3 length is 14 residues. Per the germline V gene, CDR1 is MDHEN and CDR2 is SYDVKM. The CDR3 nucleotides are TGTGCCAGCAGCCTGGGACAGGATAATGAAAAACTGTTTTTT. Translating it yields CASSLGQDNEKLFF.

The chain has TRBV5-1 and TRBJ2-7, with D possibly TRBD2 on 6 matching bases. Per germline, CDR1 SGHRS and CDR2 YFSETQ. Trimming shortened V by 3 bases and J by 1 base, and 11 bases separated the two germline ends. This CDR3 comprises 14 residues. The chain's CDR3 is CASSYPTRSYEQYF. The CDR3 DNA reads TGCGCCAGCAGCTACCCGACTAGGTCCTACGAGCAGTACTTC.

This clone has a handful of counts. The chain is built from TRBV9 and TRBJ2-1; 11 positions match TRBD2. The length of the CDR3 is 14 residues. Unmatched junction bases numbered 8, after V lost 7 bases and J lost 8 bases. CDR1 SGDLS and CDR2 YYNGEE come from the germline V gene. CDR3 sequence reads: CASASSGGKDEQFF. For the CDR3, the DNA is TGTGCCAGCGCCTCTAGCGGGGGGAAGGATGAGCAGTTCTTC.

The chain combines TRBV11-2 with TRBJ2-2; D might be TRBD2 (6 bases). The V and J ends lost 6 bases and 5 bases respectively, with 10 bases between them. Per germline, CDR1 SGHAT and CDR2 FQNNGV. The CDR3 is 13 residues long. The CDR3 nucleotides read TGTGCCAGCAGGATCGGGGGAACCGGGGAGCTGTTTTTT. This translates into CASRIGGTGELFF.

A single count supports this clone. The chain employs TRBV10-3 and TRBJ1-1; D is ambiguous. The V end lost 3 bases, the J end lost 4 bases, and 9 bases lay between the germline ends. Germline-derived CDR1 and CDR2 are ENHRY and SYGVKD. This CDR3 spans 13 amino acids. The CDR3 sequence: CAISDPPITEAFF. The CDR3 DNA is TGTGCCATCAGTGACCCCCCTATCACTGAAGCTTTCTTT.

The chain recombines TRBV6-1 with TRBJ1-1, with D possibly TRBD1 on 5 matching bases. Germline V gene sequence: CDR1 MNHNS, CDR2 SASEGT. V was trimmed by 3 bases and J by 1 base, leaving 6 bases between them. CDR3 size: 13 residues. The CDR3 is CASSDGGNTEAFF. The DNA of the CDR3 is TGTGCCAGCAGTGACGGGGGGAACACTGAAGCTTTCTTT.

The J gene is TRBJ2-3, the V gene TRBV29-1; D ambiguous. Germline CDR1 SQVTM, CDR2 ANQGSEA. V dropped 4 bases and J dropped 7 bases, with 6 bases sitting between them. The length of the CDR3 is 10 residues. The DNA of the CDR3 is TGCAGCGTTGTAGTAAATACGCAGTATTTT. Translated: CSVVVNTQYF.

V gene TRBV6-1 combines with J gene TRBJ1-1, with D perhaps TRBD1 (6 bases). Germline loops: CDR1 MNHNS, CDR2 SASEGT. The CDR3 covers 15 residues. The V and J ends lost 5 bases and 12 bases respectively, with 25 bases between them. CDR3 amino acids: CASSTGGAKDKIPFF. The CDR3 nucleotides are TGTGCCAGCAGTACTGGGGGGGCGAAGGATAAGATACCTTTCTTT.